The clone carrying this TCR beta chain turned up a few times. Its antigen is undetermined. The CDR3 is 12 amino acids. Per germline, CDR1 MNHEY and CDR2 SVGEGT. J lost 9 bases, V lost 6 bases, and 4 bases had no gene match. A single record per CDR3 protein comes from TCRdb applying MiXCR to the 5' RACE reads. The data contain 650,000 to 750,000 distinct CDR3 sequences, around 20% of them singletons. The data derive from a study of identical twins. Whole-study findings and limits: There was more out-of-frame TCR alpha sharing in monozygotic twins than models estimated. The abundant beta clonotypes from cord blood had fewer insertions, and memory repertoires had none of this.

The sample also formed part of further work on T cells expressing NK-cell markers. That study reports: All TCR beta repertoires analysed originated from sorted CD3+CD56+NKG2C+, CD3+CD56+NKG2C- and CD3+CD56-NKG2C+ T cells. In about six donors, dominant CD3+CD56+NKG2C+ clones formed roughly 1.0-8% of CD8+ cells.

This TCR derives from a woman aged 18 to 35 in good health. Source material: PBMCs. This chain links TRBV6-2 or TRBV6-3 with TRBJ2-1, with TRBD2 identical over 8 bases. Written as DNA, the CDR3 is TGTGCCAGCAGAGGACTAGCCACTGAGCAGTTCTTC. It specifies CASRGLATEQFF.